The T cell receptor beta chain described here comes from a study of blood T cell repertoires in COVID-19. Study-level information: Sources were T cells, B-cell-depleted T cells, or PBMCs; the material itself was cDNA or gDNA.

Clones were sequenced by immunoSEQ multiplex PCR, and TCRdb holds only the in-frame ones, with some missing. In the table there are about 240,000 clones, 70% to 90% of which are singletons. CDR3 length equals 15 residues. Trimming left V 2 bases short and J 5 bases short, with 16 bases between. Germline V CDR1 and CDR2: SGHNT, YYREEE (reference sequence). The J gene is TRBJ2-5, the V gene TRBV5-4; perhaps TRBD1 as D (6 bases). Sample: PBMCs or T cells enriched from blood (not recorded which). The TCR originated in a woman aged 35 to 49 with acute COVID-19. The CDR3 region is CASSLDRPSRETQYF. The DNA for the CDR3 is TGTGCCAGCAGCTTAGACAGGCCCTCCAGGGAGACCCAGTACTTC.